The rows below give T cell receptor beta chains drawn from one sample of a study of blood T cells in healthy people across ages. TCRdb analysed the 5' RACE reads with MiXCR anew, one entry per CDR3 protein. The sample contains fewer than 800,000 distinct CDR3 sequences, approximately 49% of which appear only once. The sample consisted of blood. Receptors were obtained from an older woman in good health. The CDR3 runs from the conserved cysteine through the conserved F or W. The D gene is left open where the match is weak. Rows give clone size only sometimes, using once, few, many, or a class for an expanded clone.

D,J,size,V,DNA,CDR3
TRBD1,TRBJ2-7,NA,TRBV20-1,TGCAGTGCTCCCGGCCGGACAGGGAGGACGGGCGAGCAGTACTTC,CSAPGRTGRTGEQYF
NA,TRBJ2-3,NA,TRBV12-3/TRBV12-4,TGTGCCAGCAGTCCCCTCGGGGGTATGATTACAGATACGCAGTATTTT,CASSPLGGMITDTQYF
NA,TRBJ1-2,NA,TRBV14,TGTGCCAGCAGTCAGACAGCTAACTATGGCTACACCTTC,CASSQTANYGYTF
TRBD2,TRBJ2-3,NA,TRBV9,TGTGCCAGCAGCGTCGCTAGCGGGAGGGCCGGATCAGATACGCAGTATTTT,CASSVASGRAGSDTQYF
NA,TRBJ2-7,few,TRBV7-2,TGTGCCAGCAGGCAGACCGGGACATCAGGATACGAGCAGTACTTC,CASRQTGTSGYEQYF
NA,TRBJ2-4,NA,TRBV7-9,TGTGCCAGCAGCTTGAACTTGGGATGGGGGTTACCAATAGCCAAAAACATTCAGTACTTC,CASSLNLGWGLPIAKNIQYF
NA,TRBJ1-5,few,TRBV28,TGTGCCAGCAGTTCTCGGTACAGCAATCAGCCCCAGCATTTT,CASSSRYSNQPQHF
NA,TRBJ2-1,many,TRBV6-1,TGTGCCAGCAAACGGAACAATGAGCAGTTCTTC,CASKRNNEQFF
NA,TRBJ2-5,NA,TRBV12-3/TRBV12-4,TGTGCCAGCAGGAAAGGGGCAGCCCAAGAGACCCAGTACTTC,CASRKGAAQETQYF
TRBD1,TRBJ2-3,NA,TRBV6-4,TGTGCCAGCAGTGACGGGACAGGGGGCCCAGATACGCAGTATTTT,CASSDGTGGPDTQYF
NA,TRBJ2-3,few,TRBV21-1,TGTGCCAGCAGCTCCCCGGGGGTCCGTAGCACAGATACGCAGTATTTT,CASSSPGVRSTDTQYF
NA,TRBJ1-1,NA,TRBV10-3,TGTGCCATCAAGGGGGATCCACCTGAAGCTTTCTTT,CAIKGDPPEAFF
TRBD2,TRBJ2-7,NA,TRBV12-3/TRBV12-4,TGTGCCAGTAGGGAGGGGCAGTCTTGCGAGCAGTACTTC,CASREGQSCEQYF
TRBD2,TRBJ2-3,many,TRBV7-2,TGTGCCAGCAGCGAGACGGGACTACTCCCACAGAATACGCAGTATTTT,CASSETGLLPQNTQYF
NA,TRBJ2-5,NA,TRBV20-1,TGCAGTGCTAGTGCGAACCAAGAGACCCAGTACTTC,CSASANQETQYF
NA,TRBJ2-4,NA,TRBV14,TGTGCCAGCAGCCAATTGAGCATTCAGTACTTC,CASSQLSIQYF
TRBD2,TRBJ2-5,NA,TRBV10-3,TGTGCCATCAGAAGAGGACTAGCGGGGTACAATGAGCAGTACTTC,CAIRRGLAGYNEQYF
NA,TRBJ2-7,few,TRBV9,TGTGCCAGCAGCGGAAAAACGGGGGATTCCTACGAGCAGTACTTC,CASSGKTGDSYEQYF
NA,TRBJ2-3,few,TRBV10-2,TGCGCCAGCAGTGCCTTCGGAGATACGCAGTATTTT,CASSAFGDTQYF
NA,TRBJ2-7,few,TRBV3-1,TGTGCCAGCAGCCAAGATCAGGAGGGGGCGACCCCCTACGAGCAGTACTTC,CASSQDQEGATPYEQYF
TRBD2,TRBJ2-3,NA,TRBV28,TGTGCCAGCAGTTTGCCCGCGGGGGTGGGCACAGATACGCAGTATTTT,CASSLPAGVGTDTQYF
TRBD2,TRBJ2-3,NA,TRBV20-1,TGCAGTGCCCCCCCGACTAGCGGGAGGCAAGATACGCAGTATTTT,CSAPPTSGRQDTQYF
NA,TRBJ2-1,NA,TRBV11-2,TGTGCCAGCAGCCGCACCGGGACCCATGCCTCAAATGAGCAGTTCTTC,CASSRTGTHASNEQFF
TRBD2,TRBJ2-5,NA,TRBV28,TGTGCCAGCAATCCTAGCGGGAGAGGGAAGACCCAGTACTTC,CASNPSGRGKTQYF
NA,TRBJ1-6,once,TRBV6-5,TGTGCCAGCAGCACCTTAGGGGAGGTAGTTTCACCCCTCCACTTT,CASSTLGEVVSPLHF
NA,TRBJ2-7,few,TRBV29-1,TGCAGCGCCCTAGGGGATAACTACGAGCAGTACTTC,CSALGDNYEQYF
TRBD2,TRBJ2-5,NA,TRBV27,TGTGCCAGCACTCTTAGCGGGGCCGGGGGGACCCAGTACTTC,CASTLSGAGGTQYF
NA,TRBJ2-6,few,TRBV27,TGTGCCAGCAGTTTCTCCCGGTCTGGGGCCAACGTCCTGACTTTC,CASSFSRSGANVLTF
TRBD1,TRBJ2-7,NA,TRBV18,TGTGCCAGCTCACCATTAGGACAGGGCCTTTCCTACGAGCAGTACTTC,CASSPLGQGLSYEQYF
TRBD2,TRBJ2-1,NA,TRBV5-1,TGCGCCAGCAGCTTGGGGGCCTCTGGGCGGGGGACCTACAATGAGCAGTTCTTC,CASSLGASGRGTYNEQFF
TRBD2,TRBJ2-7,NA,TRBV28,TGTGCCAGCAGTTTACCCCTAGCGGGAGAAAACGAGCAGTACTTC,CASSLPLAGENEQYF
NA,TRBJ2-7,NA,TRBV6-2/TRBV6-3,TGTGCCAGCACCAAGGGGCAGAAACCCTACGAGCAGTACTTC,CASTKGQKPYEQYF
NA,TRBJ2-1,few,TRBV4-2,TGTGCCAGCAGCCAAGGGCGGTCGATAGATGAGCAGTTCTTC,CASSQGRSIDEQFF
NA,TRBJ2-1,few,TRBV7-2,TGTGCCAGCAGCACGGGTGGGAGTTACAATGAGCAGTTCTTC,CASSTGGSYNEQFF
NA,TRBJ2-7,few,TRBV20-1,TGCAGTGCTAGTTTCGGCTCCTACGAGCAGTACTTC,CSASFGSYEQYF
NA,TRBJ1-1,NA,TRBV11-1,TGTGCCAGCAGCGCCGAGCAGGGTCGCACTGAAGCTTTCTTT,CASSAEQGRTEAFF
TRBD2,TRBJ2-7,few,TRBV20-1,TGCAGTGCTAGAGATACTAGCGGGGCGAGGGATGAGCAGTACTTC,CSARDTSGARDEQYF
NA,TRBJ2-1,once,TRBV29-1,TGCAGCGTTGTACCCGGGACAACTTACAATGAGCAGTTCTTC,CSVVPGTTYNEQFF